A single sample is the source of the 10 T cell receptor beta chains below, sequenced in a study of cytomegalovirus exposure and HLA in healthy donors. 13 Jbeta primers and 60 Vbeta primers were used for the PCR. The protocol was immunoSEQ multiplex PCR, while the TCRdb copy is restricted to in-frame clones and leaves out a portion. This table has some 170,000 clones, around 78% appearing once. Sequencing was done on a sample of PBMCs. The receptors here all came from a woman in her thirties or forties in good health and CMV-seronegative.

This chain joins TRBV28 and TRBJ2-7, with 9 bases fitting TRBD1. This CDR3 is 16 amino acids long. Germline V gene sequence: CDR1 MDHEN, CDR2 SYDVKM. The ends lost 4 bases at V and 4 bases at J; junction bases unmatched: 11. The CDR3 loop is CASSSFGQGSGYEQYF. The CDR3 region has the DNA TGTGCCAGCAGTTCCTTCGGACAGGGGAGTGGGTACGAGCAGTACTTC.

The rearrangement uses TRBV7-8 and TRBJ2-2; D not resolved. Germline V gives CDR1 SGHVS, CDR2 FQNEAQ. V lost 3 bases to trimming and J lost 7 bases, with 9 bases between them. This CDR3 contains 13 residues. This CDR3 is CASSFATGGELFF. Here the CDR3 DNA reads TGTGCCAGCAGCTTCGCGACGGGCGGGGAGCTGTTTTTT.

CDR3 coding DNA: TGTGCCAGCAGCTTAGCTGCGGGACAGGGGTCTGGGGCCAACGTCCTGACTTTC. Its protein product is CASSLAAGQGSGANVLTF. The chain employs TRBV7-9 and TRBJ2-6; TRBD1 matches 10 bases. The CDR3 is 18 residues long. Germline V gene sequence: CDR1 SEHNR, CDR2 FQNEAQ (reference sequence). V lost 0 bases and J lost 1; bases outside the gene matches: 3.

V gene TRBV6-6 combines with J gene TRBJ1-2; 10 bases are shared with TRBD1. The CDR3 extends over 15 amino acids. V shed 4 bases and J 5 bases; nucleotides not matched to a gene: 7. Per germline, CDR1 MNHNY and CDR2 SVGAGI (reference sequence). The CDR3: CASSFPGQGFYGYTF. CDR3 DNA: TGTGCCAGCAGTTTTCCGGGACAGGGGTTTTATGGCTACACCTTC.

The chain combines TRBV19 with TRBJ2-2, with 13 bases matching TRBD2. Trimming removed 5 bases from V and 0 bases from J; junction bases left unmatched: 6. Germline CDR1 LNHDA, CDR2 SQIVND (reference sequence). CDR3 size: 18 residues. CDR3 loop: CASSLLAGGLANTGELFF. DNA of the CDR3: TGTGCCAGTAGTCTACTAGCGGGAGGGCTCGCGAACACCGGGGAGCTGTTTTTT.

In this sample, this clone turned up once. J is TRBJ2-3 and V is TRBV19; 10 bases map to TRBD2. Trimming at V came to 5 bases and at J to 0 bases, leaving 2 bases not matched to a gene. Germline CDR1 reads LNHDA; CDR2 reads SQIVND (reference sequence). The CDR3 loop spans 15 amino acids. The CDR3 is CASSLLAGSTDTQYF. In DNA form, the CDR3 reads TGTGCCAGTAGTTTACTAGCGGGGAGCACAGATACGCAGTATTTT. Looking up the rest from reference TRBV19 and TRBJ2-3 gives the full variable domain: DGGITQSPKYLFRKEGQNVTLSCEQNLNHDAMYWYRQDPGQGLRLIYYSQIVNDFQKGDIAEGYSVSREKKESFPLTVTSAQKNPTAFYLCASSLLAGSTDTQYFGPGTRLTVL.

V and J are TRBV19 and TRBJ2-5, with 10 bases identical to TRBD1. The V gene's germline CDR1 is LNHDA and CDR2 SQIVND (reference sequence). Losses at the gene ends were 5 bases for V and 1 base for J; bases not matched to a gene: 10. The CDR3 is made up of 17 amino acids. The CDR3 region has the DNA TGTGCCAGTAGTCTAACTGGGACAGGGGCTTCCCAAGAGACCCAGTACTTC. It encodes CASSLTGTGASQETQYF.

The chain has TRBV6-1 and TRBJ2-7, with 8 bases that match TRBD1. J lost 4 bases, V lost 2 bases, and 16 bases had no gene match. The V gene's germline CDR1 is MNHNS and CDR2 SASEGT. The CDR3 runs to 18 residues. The CDR3 DNA follows: TGTGCCAGCAGTGAACCAACGGCGGGACAGGCAGGGTCGTACGAGCAGTACTTC. It codes for CASSEPTAGQAGSYEQYF.

The rearrangement joins TRBV6-6 to TRBJ2-5; the D is unclear. Between the trimmed V and J ends, which lost 5 bases and 4 bases, there was a span of 5 bases. The CDR3 is made up of 11 amino acids. Germline lookup yields CDR1 MNHNY and CDR2 SVGAGI (reference sequence). CDR3 bases: TGTGCCAGCAGTCCCTCAGAGACCCAGTACTTC. Amino acid sequence: CASSPSETQYF.

The chain combines TRBV4-2 with TRBJ2-1; 15 bases match TRBD2. CDR3 length: 19 amino acids. Per germline, CDR1 LGHNA and CDR2 YNFKEQ. The ends lost 0 bases at V and 7 bases at J; junction bases unmatched: 10. CDR3 residues: CASSQDLGAGTSGRNEQFF. DNA for the CDR3: TGTGCCAGCAGCCAAGATCTGGGGGCCGGGACTAGCGGGAGGAATGAGCAGTTCTTC.